What follows is one T cell receptor (beta chain) and its context. Authors' methods: Amplification of reference gene primers provided the estimated nucleated cell counts. TCRdb's table, derived via immunoSEQ multiplex PCR, lists solely in-frame clones and lacks some. That table gives V, J and clone size, and the DNA gave D and trimming. The sample yields 70,000 to 90,000 clones, approximately 82% seen once. The data were taken from a study of blood T cell repertoires in COVID-19. Study as a whole: Sites in the United States, Italy and Spain provided acute and convalescent COVID-19 samples. T cells, B-cell-depleted T cells, or PBMCs supplied cDNA or gDNA.

This CDR3 contains 16 residues. With 4 bases clipped from V and 3 bases from J, the junction kept 12 bases outside the gene matches. Germline values: CDR1 MDHEN, CDR2 SYDVKM. The sequencing sample was made of peripheral blood. This TCR was sampled from a human donor in a cohort sampled during active COVID-19. The chain combines TRBV28 with TRBJ2-7, with 7 bases lining up with TRBD1. CDR3 nucleotide sequence: TGTGCCAGCAGTTACCCTCGACAGGGATCCGTCTACGAGCAGTACTTC. Translated, it gives CASSYPRQGSVYEQYF. Full variable domain (rest looked up from reference TRBV28 and TRBJ2-7): DVKVTQSSRYLVKRTGEKVFLECVQDMDHENMFWYRQDPGLGLRLIYFSYDVKMKEKGDIPEGYSVSREKKERFSLILESASTNQTSMYLCASSYPRQGSVYEQYFGPGTRLTVT.